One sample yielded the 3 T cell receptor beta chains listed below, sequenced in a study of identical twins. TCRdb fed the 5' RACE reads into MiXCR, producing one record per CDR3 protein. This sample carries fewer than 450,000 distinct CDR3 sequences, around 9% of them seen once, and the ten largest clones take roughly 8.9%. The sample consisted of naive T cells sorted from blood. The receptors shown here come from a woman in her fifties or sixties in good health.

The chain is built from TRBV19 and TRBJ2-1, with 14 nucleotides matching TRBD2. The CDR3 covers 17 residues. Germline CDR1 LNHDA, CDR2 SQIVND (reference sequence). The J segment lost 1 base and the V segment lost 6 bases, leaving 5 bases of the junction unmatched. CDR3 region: CASRGLAGARSYNEQFF. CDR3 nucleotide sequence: TGTGCCAGTAGGGGACTAGCGGGAGCCCGTTCCTACAATGAGCAGTTCTTC.

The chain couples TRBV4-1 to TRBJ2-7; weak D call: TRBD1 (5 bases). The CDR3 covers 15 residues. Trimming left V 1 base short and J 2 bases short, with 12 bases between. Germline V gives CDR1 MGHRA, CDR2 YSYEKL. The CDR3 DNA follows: TGCGCCAGCAGCCAAGTCACAGGCACCGCCTACGAGCAGTACTTC. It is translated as CASSQVTGTAYEQYF.

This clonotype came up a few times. In nucleotides, the CDR3 is TGTGCCTGGAGTGTACTGGAACTAGCGGGAGGGCTAAGCTCCTACGAGCAGTACTTC. The encoded protein is CAWSVLELAGGLSSYEQYF. This rearrangement joins TRBV30 to TRBJ2-7; TRBD2 matches 13 bases. From germline, CDR1 is GTSNPN and CDR2 SVGIG (reference sequence). This CDR3 has 19 residues. V was clipped by 0 bases and J by 0 bases; unmatched bases: 11.